This entry lists 21 T cell receptor beta chains sequenced from one sample in a study of blood T cell repertoires in COVID-19. Produced via immunoSEQ multiplex PCR; TCRdb's table is partial and in-frame only. The table includes some 700,000 clones, 85% to 90% detected once. Specimen: peripheral blood. These receptors all stem from a woman aged 18 to 35 with acute or convalescent COVID-19.

V gene TRBV13 combines with J gene TRBJ1-1, with unresolved D. There are 16 residues in the CDR3. Germline V gives CDR1 PRHDT, CDR2 FYEKMQ (reference sequence). V shed 1 base and J shed 2 bases, with 14 bases lying between them. The CDR3 reads CASSLESHGENTEAFF. The CDR3 DNA sequence: TGTGCCAGCAGCTTAGAATCCCACGGGGAAAACACTGAAGCTTTCTTT.

V gene TRBV19 combines with J gene TRBJ2-5; weak D call: TRBD1 (6 bases). The CDR3 totals 15 residues. V lost 1 base, J lost 1 base, and 10 bases lay in between. In germline, CDR1 is LNHDA, CDR2 SQIVND (reference sequence). The CDR3 here is CASSIGGHVQETQYF. The CDR3 nucleotides are TGTGCCAGTAGTATAGGGGGACACGTCCAAGAGACCCAGTACTTC.

This clone occurred a few times. The rearrangement links TRBV21-1 to TRBJ1-2; no DNA check was done on the table's D call, TRBD1. TRBV21-1 is a listed pseudogene. The CDR3 consists of 14 residues. The CDR3 bases are TGTGCCAGCAGCAAAGGGGCAGGCTCCTATGGCTACACCTTC. Translating gives CASSKGAGSYGYTF.

V is TRBV5-1 and J is TRBJ1-2, with D perhaps matching TRBD1 (6 bases). The germline gives CDR1 SGHRS, CDR2 YFSETQ. Trimming pared 4 bases from V and 3 bases from J, leaving 16 bases between. CDR3 length: 15 residues. DNA of the CDR3: TGCGCCAGCAGCCCGGACAGCGAATCCTACTATGGCTACACCTTC. This encodes CASSPDSESYYGYTF.

This chain links TRBV19 with TRBJ1-2; 10 nucleotides agree with TRBD1. CDR3 size: 15 residues. In germline, CDR1 is LNHDA, CDR2 SQIVND (reference sequence). With 5 bases clipped from V and 8 bases from J, the junction kept 11 bases outside the gene matches. The CDR3 region is CASSVRRQGAGGYTF. CDR3 nucleotide sequence: TGTGCCAGTAGTGTCCGGAGACAGGGGGCGGGAGGCTACACCTTC. Full variable domain (missing parts from reference TRBV19 and TRBJ1-2): DGGITQSPKYLFRKEGQNVTLSCEQNLNHDAMYWYRQDPGQGLRLIYYSQIVNDFQKGDIAEGYSVSREKKESFPLTVTSAQKNPTAFYLCASSVRRQGAGGYTFGSGTRLTVV.

This clone was detected once. The rearrangement links TRBV29-1 to TRBJ1-1, with a possible D match to TRBD1 (6 bases). The germline V gene has CDR1 SQVTM and CDR2 ANQGSEA. Trimming left V 0 bases short and J 3 bases short, with 8 bases between. CDR3 size: 13 residues. The CDR3 nucleotides read TGCAGCGTTGAAGAGGGGGCGGACACTGAAGCTTTCTTT. Translating gives CSVEEGADTEAFF. Combining the CDR3 with reference TRBV29-1 and TRBJ1-1 gives the whole variable domain SAVISQKPSRDICQRGTSLTIQCQVDSQVTMMFWYRQQPGQSLTLIATANQGSEATYESGFVIDKFPISRPNLTFSTLTVSNMSPEDSSIYLCSVEEGADTEAFFGQGTRLTVV.

The chain joins TRBV5-6 to TRBJ1-1; D is unclear. Germline V lookup: CDR1 SGHDT, CDR2 YYEEEE. Trimming pared 1 base from V and 0 bases from J, leaving 19 bases between. The CDR3 is made up of 18 amino acids. The CDR3 nucleotides are TGTGCCAGCAGCTTGTTTGATTCAACCGGGTTCCTGAACACTGAAGCTTTCTTT. Protein sequence: CASSLFDSTGFLNTEAFF.

The CDR3 bases are TGTGCCAGCAGCTTAGCGTCGGACAATACGCAGTATTTT. This sequence encodes CASSLASDNTQYF. V usage is TRBV7-8 and J usage is TRBJ2-3; D possibly corresponds to TRBD1 (5 bases). Germline loops: CDR1 SGHVS, CDR2 FQNEAQ. V lost 0 bases and J lost 7, with 8 bases in between. CDR3 length: 13 amino acids.

V usage is TRBV2 and J usage is TRBJ1-1; D gene uncertain. The germline V and J ends were trimmed by 7 bases and 5 bases, with 20 bases remaining between them. Germline V gene data show CDR1 as SNHLY and CDR2 as FYNNEI. This CDR3 region has 15 residues. The CDR3: CASTKFAGVGTEAFF. The CDR3 DNA reads TGTGCCAGCACTAAGTTTGCGGGAGTTGGGACTGAAGCTTTCTTT.

The chain employs TRBV10-1 and TRBJ1-5; 12 bases are a match to TRBD1. The CDR3 covers 16 residues. Germline CDR1 is WNHNN and CDR2 is SYGVQD (reference sequence). V was clipped by 1 base and J by 6 bases; unmatched bases: 4. The CDR3 reads CASSEWGQGASQPQHF. The CDR3, as DNA: TGCGCCAGCAGTGAGTGGGGACAGGGGGCGAGTCAGCCCCAGCATTTT.

The rearrangement joins TRBV23-1 to TRBJ2-3; 7 bases agree with TRBD1. TRBV23-1 is an ORF for which the function is uncertain. Germline trimming cut 0 bases from V and 5 bases from J; bases unmatched to any gene: 11. This CDR3 has 17 amino acids. The CDR3 reads CASSQSLAGGYKDTQYF. DNA for the CDR3: TGCGCCAGCAGTCAATCCCTAGCAGGGGGTTATAAAGATACGCAGTATTTT.

This rearrangement joins TRBV5-1 to TRBJ1-4; 11 positions match TRBD1. The trim removed 4 bases at V and 4 bases at J, leaving 6 bases unmatched. Germline V gives CDR1 SGHRS, CDR2 YFSETQ. There are 16 residues in the CDR3. The CDR3 DNA follows: TGCGCCAGCAGCCCGGACAGGGGGCAGATTAATGAAAAACTGTTTTTT. Its translation: CASSPDRGQINEKLFF.

On this clone: The sample holds other DNA sequences that translate to the same CDR3. The rearrangement uses TRBV6-5 and TRBJ1-2, with 9 bases matching TRBD1. Germline V gives CDR1 MNHEY, CDR2 SVGAGI. The CDR3 is 14 amino acids. V was clipped by 6 bases and J by 2 bases; unmatched bases: 4. The CDR3 DNA sequence: TGTGCCAGCAGGCCGGGACAGGGAAACTATGGCTACACCTTC. This codes for CASRPGQGNYGYTF.

CDR3: CASSRRTSGGSGANVLTF. CDR3 bases: TGTGCCAGCAGCCGACGGACTAGCGGGGGATCAGGGGCCAACGTCCTGACTTTC. The genes are TRBV6-2 or TRBV6-3 and TRBJ2-6, with 13 bases identical to TRBD2. There are 18 residues in the CDR3. Germline V gene lookup returns CDR1 MNHEY and CDR2 SVGEGT. Germline trimming cut 6 bases from V and 4 bases from J; bases unmatched to any gene: 9.

The CDR3 spells CASSRDGVNNSPLHF. In DNA, the CDR3 is TGTGCCAGCAGCCGTGACGGGGTAAATAATTCACCCCTCCACTTT. The gene calls are TRBV6-4 and TRBJ1-6; D ambiguous. Germline lookup yields CDR1 MRHNA and CDR2 SNTAGT. V was cut by 6 bases and J by 5 bases, with 14 bases left in between. The length of the CDR3 is 15 residues.

The chain combines TRBV4-1 with TRBJ1-5; D is uncertain. Trimming cost V 1 base and J 1 base, with 8 bases left between them. The CDR3 has 15 amino acids. Germline V gene data show CDR1 as MGHRA and CDR2 as YSYEKL. DNA for the CDR3: TGCGCCAGCAGCCAAGTTCCGAGGAGCAATCAGCCCCAGCATTTT. It translates to CASSQVPRSNQPQHF.

J is TRBJ1-5 and V is TRBV19, with 9 bases lining up with TRBD1. Germline loops: CDR1 LNHDA, CDR2 SQIVND (reference sequence). The ends lost 7 bases at V and 2 bases at J; junction bases unmatched: 9. The CDR3 spans 16 residues. CDR3 DNA: TGTGCCAGTACCGTATACAGGGGGCAGCGCAATCAGCCCCAGCATTTT. This gives the protein CASTVYRGQRNQPQHF.

The chain links TRBV19 to TRBJ1-6, with 9 nucleotides matching TRBD1. With 8 bases clipped from V and 5 bases from J, the junction kept 4 bases outside the gene matches. CDR1 LNHDA and CDR2 SQIVND come from the germline V gene (reference sequence). The CDR3 extends over 14 amino acids. The CDR3 sequence is CASHRGLDNSPLHF. As DNA, the CDR3 is TGTGCCAGTCACAGGGGGCTCGATAATTCACCCCTCCACTTT.

This chain joins TRBV7-3 and TRBJ2-1; D is possibly TRBD1 (5 bases). The germline V and J ends were trimmed by 5 bases and 0 bases, with 11 bases remaining between them. This CDR3 is built from 15 residues. Germline V gene data show CDR1 as SGHTA and CDR2 as FQGTGA. The DNA of the CDR3 is TGTGCCAGCAGCAACCGACAGTCCTCCTACAATGAGCAGTTCTTC. Translation: CASSNRQSSYNEQFF.

The DNA of the CDR3 is TGTGCCAGCAGCGTAGAGGGCAGGGGGCGCGGAGTAGATACGCAGTATTTT. Amino acids: CASSVEGRGRGVDTQYF. The chain has TRBV9 and TRBJ2-3, with 8 bases that match TRBD1. The length of the CDR3 is 17 residues. In germline, CDR1 is SGDLS, CDR2 YYNGEE. V lost 0 bases and J lost 5; bases outside the gene matches: 11.

The rearrangement uses TRBV7-2 and TRBJ1-2; D call uncertain. Germline-derived CDR1 and CDR2 are SGHTA and FQGNSA. The CDR3 consists of 14 residues. V was cut by 5 bases and J by 1 base, with 11 bases left in between. CDR3 nucleotide sequence: TGTGCCAGCAGCGAAACTCGAGTTAACTATGGCTACACCTTC. Translating it yields CASSETRVNYGYTF.